The rows below give T cell receptor beta chains drawn from one sample of a study of cytomegalovirus exposure and HLA in healthy donors. Some clones are missing from TCRdb's copy, which holds only in-frame ones; the method was immunoSEQ multiplex PCR. The sample lists 180,000 or so clones, 70% to 80% occurring once. The sequenced sample consisted of PBMCs. All receptors come from a male donor in good health and CMV-seronegative. Both conserved end residues are part of each CDR3. The order of the fields is V gene, J gene, clone size, D gene, CDR3 protein, CDR3 DNA. A D gene is named only where the DNA matches it firmly. The size of a clone is reported for some rows only, either as once, few or many, or as a class for expanded clones.

TRBV5-4	TRBJ2-1	NA	NA	CASSLALTSSYNEQFF	TGTGCCAGCAGCTTGGCCTTGACTAGCTCCTACAATGAGCAGTTCTTC
TRBV6-4	TRBJ2-1	NA	NA	CASSDQGLSDEQFF	TGTGCCAGCAGTGACCAGGGGTTAAGCGATGAGCAGTTCTTC
TRBV9	TRBJ1-1	NA	NA	CASTGDGNTEAFF	TGTGCCAGCACCGGAGACGGCAACACTGAAGCTTTCTTT
TRBV5-6	TRBJ2-1	NA	NA	CASRRGRAADNEQFF	TGTGCCAGCAGGCGGGGCAGGGCCGCGGACAATGAGCAGTTCTTC
TRBV7-9	TRBJ2-3	few	NA	CASSLEGTDTQYF	TGTGCCAGCAGCTTAGAGGGGACAGATACGCAGTATTTT
TRBV5-4	TRBJ2-7	few	TRBD1	CASSQEGSADRYYEQYF	TGTGCCAGCAGCCAAGAGGGGTCGGCGGACAGGTACTACGAGCAGTACTTC
TRBV7-9	TRBJ2-3	once	NA	CASCFGEYQPQYF	TGTGCCAGCTGCTTCGGAGAGTATCAGCCCCAGTATTTT
TRBV11-1	TRBJ1-5	NA	NA	CASSFNPGQPQHF	TGTGCCAGCAGCTTTAATCCAGGGCAGCCCCAGCATTTT
TRBV6-1	TRBJ2-7	few	NA	CASSEQGDEQYF	TGTGCCAGCAGTGAACAAGGGGACGAGCAGTACTTC
TRBV28	TRBJ1-1	NA	NA	CASGGGAWTEAFF	TGTGCCAGCGGGGGGGGCGCGTGGACTGAAGCTTTCTTT
TRBV7-2	TRBJ2-5	NA	TRBD2	CASSLGGTSLETQYF	TGTGCCAGCAGCTTAGGTGGGACTAGCTTGGAGACCCAGTACTTC
TRBV10-3	TRBJ2-2	NA	NA	CAATGPEDNTGKLFF	TGTGCCGCGACAGGACCCGAGGATAACACCGGGAAGCTGTTTTTT
TRBV28	TRBJ1-5	NA	NA	CASRPGANQPQHF	TGTGCCAGCAGACCAGGGGCCAATCAGCCCCAGCATTTT
TRBV6-5	TRBJ2-5	NA	TRBD1	CASSYSGQGGETQYF	TGTGCCAGCAGTTACTCAGGACAGGGGGGGGAGACCCAGTACTTC
TRBV7-2	TRBJ2-7	NA	TRBD1	CASSLATGLVYEQYF	TGTGCCAGCAGCTTAGCGACAGGGCTTGTGTACGAGCAGTACTTC
TRBV30	TRBJ1-1	NA	TRBD1	CAWSNRGQLNEAFF	TGTGCCTGGAGTAACAGGGGGCAACTAAATGAAGCTTTCTTT
TRBV5-1	TRBJ2-1	NA	NA	CASSHDGQPGGEQFF	TGCGCCAGCAGCCATGATGGACAACCCGGCGGCGAGCAGTTCTTC
TRBV5-5	TRBJ2-1	NA	TRBD2	CASSWGTSGIQFF	TGTGCCAGCAGCTGGGGGACTAGCGGGATACAGTTCTTC
TRBV6-1	TRBJ1-2	NA	NA	CASVVAAGITGYTF	TGTGCCAGCGTGGTGGCCGCCGGGATTACTGGCTACACCTTC
TRBV6-1	TRBJ1-1	NA	NA	CASVDRNTEAFF	TGTGCCAGCGTAGACAGGAACACTGAAGCTTTCTTT
TRBV19	TRBJ2-1	NA	NA	CAGSIQTVLSYNEQFF	TGTGCCGGTAGTATACAAACAGTGCTCTCCTACAATGAGCAGTTCTTC
TRBV6-7	TRBJ2-3	NA	TRBD2	CASSSGLAVQRRCTDTQYF	TGTGCCAGCAGTTCCGGACTAGCGGTGCAACGTCGTTGCACAGATACGCAGTATTTT
TRBV6-6	TRBJ2-3	once	NA	CASIHVSTARRYF	TGTGCCAGCATCCACGTCAGCACCGCTAGGCGGTATTTT
TRBV15	TRBJ1-2	NA	TRBD1	CATSRGGQGRYGYTF	TGTGCCACCAGCAGGGGAGGACAGGGAAGATATGGCTACACCTTC
TRBV28	TRBJ1-5	NA	NA	CASSLATKGVRQPQHF	TGTGCCAGCAGTTTGGCAACGAAGGGGGTTCGTCAGCCCCAGCATTTT
TRBV11-2	TRBJ1-2	NA	TRBD1	CASSFQTGRYGYTF	TGTGCCAGCAGCTTTCAGACAGGGAGGTATGGCTACACCTTC
TRBV6-6	TRBJ2-7	NA	NA	CASSYPPKGAYEQYF	TGTGCCAGCAGTTACCCCCCCAAGGGGGCCTACGAGCAGTACTTC
TRBV2	TRBJ1-5	few	NA	CASRAGFGNSNQPQHF	TGTGCCAGCAGAGCCGGTTTCGGTAATAGCAATCAGCCCCAGCATTTT
TRBV15	TRBJ1-5	many	NA	CATSSVRGNQPQHF	TGTGCCACCAGCAGTGTACGAGGCAATCAGCCCCAGCATTTT
TRBV19	TRBJ2-5	NA	NA	CASSHPQTVSETQYF	TGTGCCAGTAGTCACCCCCAGACAGTGAGTGAGACCCAGTACTTC
TRBV28	TRBJ2-6	NA	NA	CASNTAGANVPTF	TGTGCCAGCAACACAGCTGGGGCCAACGTCCCGACTTTC
TRBV6-6	TRBJ1-2	once	NA	CASSDRGAYGYTF	TGTGCCAGCAGCGACCGGGGGGCCTATGGCTACACCTTC
TRBV9	TRBJ2-3	NA	NA	CASSALPYGGTQYF	TGTGCCAGCAGCGCACTCCCGTACGGGGGTACGCAGTATTTT
TRBV4-1	TRBJ2-3	NA	TRBD2	CASSQELGLAGGHTDTQYF	TGCGCCAGCAGCCAAGAATTAGGGCTAGCGGGGGGACACACAGATACGCAGTATTTT
TRBV6-1	TRBJ2-7	NA	NA	CASSDMSGEQYF	TGTGCCAGCAGTGATATGTCGGGCGAGCAGTACTTC
TRBV27	TRBJ2-3	NA	NA	CASSSSDTQYF	TGTGCCAGCAGTTCCTCAGATACGCAGTATTTT
TRBV7-8	TRBJ1-5	NA	TRBD1	CASSSRQGNQPQHF	TGTGCCAGCAGCTCGCGACAGGGAAACCAGCCCCAGCATTTT
TRBV28	TRBJ1-3	NA	TRBD1	CASSPGTGGNTIYF	TGTGCCAGCAGTCCCGGGACAGGAGGAAACACCATATATTTT
TRBV2	TRBJ1-5	NA	TRBD1	CASLFRTGGDQPQHF	TGTGCCAGCCTTTTCCGGACAGGGGGGGATCAGCCCCAGCATTTT
TRBV10-2	TRBJ2-3	NA	TRBD2	CASSVLAGVGTDTQYF	TGCGCCAGCAGTGTACTAGCGGGAGTTGGCACAGATACGCAGTATTTT